This TCR beta chain was identified during a study of cytomegalovirus exposure and HLA in healthy donors. PCR amplification relied on 60 Vbeta primers (plus 13 Jbeta primers). Measured with immunoSEQ multiplex PCR; TCRdb has only the in-frame clones, and not every one. The data hold approximately 150,000 clones, with more than 60% observed a single time. General observations from the study: TCR beta chain V- and J-gene trimming was linked, in a later analysis, to a missense variant in DCLRE1C. Later, TCR association rates were found to vary by HLA locus, highest for DRB1 and lowest for HLA-C. Previously analyzed data showed that most TCR beta V segments were productive at a frequency of about 90% or about 30%.

Each donor's status was that of a healthy bone marrow donor. Points on this clone: What it recognizes is unknown.

The clonotype comes from a woman in her sixties or seventies in good health and CMV-seronegative. The specimen sequenced was PBMCs.

The CDR3 is CASSPPGLVETQYF. CDR3 sequence (DNA): TGTGCCAGCAGCCCTCCGGGACTGGTAGAGACCCAGTACTTC. The V and J genes are TRBV5-6 and TRBJ2-5; D is possibly TRBD2 (6 bases). CDR1 is SGHDT and CDR2 is YYEEEE in the germline V gene. V was clipped by 4 bases and J by 4 bases, with 14 bases between them. The CDR3 covers 14 residues.